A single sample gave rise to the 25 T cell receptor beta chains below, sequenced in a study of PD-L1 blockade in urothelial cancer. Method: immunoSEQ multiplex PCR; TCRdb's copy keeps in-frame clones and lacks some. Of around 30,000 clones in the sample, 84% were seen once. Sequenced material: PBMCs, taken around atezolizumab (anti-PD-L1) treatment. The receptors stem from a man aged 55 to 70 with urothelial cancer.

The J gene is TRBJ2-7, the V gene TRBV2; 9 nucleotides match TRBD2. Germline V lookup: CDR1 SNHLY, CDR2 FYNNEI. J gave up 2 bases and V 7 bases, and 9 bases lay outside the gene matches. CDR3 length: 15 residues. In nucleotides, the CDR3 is TGTGCCAGCAAGTTCACCAGCGGGAGGACCTACGAGCAGTACTTC. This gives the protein CASKFTSGRTYEQYF.

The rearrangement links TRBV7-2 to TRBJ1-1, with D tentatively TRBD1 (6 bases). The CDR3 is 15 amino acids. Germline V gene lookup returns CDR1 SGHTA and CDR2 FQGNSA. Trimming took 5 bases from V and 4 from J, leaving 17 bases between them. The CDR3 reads CASSAQDSLSTEAFF. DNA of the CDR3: TGTGCCAGCAGCGCCCAGGACAGTCTTAGCACTGAAGCTTTCTTT.

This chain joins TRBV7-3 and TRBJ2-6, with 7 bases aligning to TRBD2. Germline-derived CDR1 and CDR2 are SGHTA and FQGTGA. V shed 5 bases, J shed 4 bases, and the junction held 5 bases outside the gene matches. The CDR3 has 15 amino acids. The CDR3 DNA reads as TGTGCCAGCAGCCGAGCGGGGACCGGGGCCAACGTCCTGACTTTC. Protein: CASSRAGTGANVLTF. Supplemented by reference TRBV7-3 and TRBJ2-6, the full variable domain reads GAGVSQTPSNKVTEKGKYVELRCDPISGHTALYWYRQSLGQGPEFLIYFQGTGAADDSGLPNDRFFAVRPEGSVSTLKIQRTERGDSAVYLCASSRAGTGANVLTFGAGSRLTVL.

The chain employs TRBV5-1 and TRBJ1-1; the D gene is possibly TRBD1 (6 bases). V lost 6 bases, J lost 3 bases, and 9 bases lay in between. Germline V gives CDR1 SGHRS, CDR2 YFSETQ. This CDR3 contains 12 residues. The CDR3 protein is CASKGGYTEAFF. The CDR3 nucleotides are TGCGCCAGCAAAGGGGGATACACTGAAGCTTTCTTT.

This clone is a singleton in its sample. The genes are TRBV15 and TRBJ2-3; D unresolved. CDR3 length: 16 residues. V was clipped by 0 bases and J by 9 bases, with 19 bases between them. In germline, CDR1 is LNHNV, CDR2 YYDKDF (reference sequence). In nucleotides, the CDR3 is TGTGCCACCAGCAGAGAGAAGACAAGTAAACAGATAACGCAGTATTTT. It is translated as CATSREKTSKQITQYF.

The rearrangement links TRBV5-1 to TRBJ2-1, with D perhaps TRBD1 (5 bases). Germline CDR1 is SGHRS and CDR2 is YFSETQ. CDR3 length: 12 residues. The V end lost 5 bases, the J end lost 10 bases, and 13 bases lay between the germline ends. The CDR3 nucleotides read TGCGCCAGCAGTCTACAGGTGTGGGAGCAGTTCTTC. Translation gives CASSLQVWEQFF.

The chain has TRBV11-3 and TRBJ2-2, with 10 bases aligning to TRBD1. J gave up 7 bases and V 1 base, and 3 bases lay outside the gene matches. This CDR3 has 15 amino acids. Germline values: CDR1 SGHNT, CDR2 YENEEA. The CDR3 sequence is CASSLAGTGVGELFF. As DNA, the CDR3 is TGTGCCAGCAGCTTAGCGGGGACAGGGGTCGGGGAGCTGTTTTTT.

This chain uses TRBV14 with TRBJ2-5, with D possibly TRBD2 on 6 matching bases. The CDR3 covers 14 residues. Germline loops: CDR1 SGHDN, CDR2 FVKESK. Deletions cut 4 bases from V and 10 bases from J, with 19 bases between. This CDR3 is CASSPDLTTGGQYF. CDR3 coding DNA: TGTGCCAGCAGCCCGGACCTTACAACCGGGGGCCAGTACTTC.

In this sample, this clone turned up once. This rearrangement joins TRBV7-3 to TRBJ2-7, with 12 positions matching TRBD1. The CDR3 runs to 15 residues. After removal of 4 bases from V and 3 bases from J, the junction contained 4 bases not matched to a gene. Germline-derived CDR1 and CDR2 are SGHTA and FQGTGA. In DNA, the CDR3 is TGTGCCAGCAGCTCGGGACAGGGGGCGTTCTACGAGCAGTACTTC. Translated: CASSSGQGAFYEQYF.

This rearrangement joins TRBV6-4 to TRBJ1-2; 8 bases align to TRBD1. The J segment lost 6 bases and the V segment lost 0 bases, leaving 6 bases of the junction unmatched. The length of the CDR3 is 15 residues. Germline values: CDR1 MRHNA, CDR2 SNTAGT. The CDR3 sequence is CASSDSRGRRDGYTF. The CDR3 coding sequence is TGTGCCAGCAGTGACTCCAGGGGGCGAAGGGATGGCTACACCTTC.

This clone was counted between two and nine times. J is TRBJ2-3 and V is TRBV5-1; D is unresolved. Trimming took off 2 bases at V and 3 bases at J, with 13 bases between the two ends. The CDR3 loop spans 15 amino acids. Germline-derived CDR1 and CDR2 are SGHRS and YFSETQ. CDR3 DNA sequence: TGCGCCAGCAGCTTAAGTCCCTTGGAGACAGATACGCAGTATTTT. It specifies CASSLSPLETDTQYF.

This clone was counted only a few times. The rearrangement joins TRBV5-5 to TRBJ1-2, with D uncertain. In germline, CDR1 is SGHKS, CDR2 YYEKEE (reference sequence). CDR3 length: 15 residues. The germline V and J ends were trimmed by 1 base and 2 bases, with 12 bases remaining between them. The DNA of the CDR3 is TGTGCCAGCAGCTTGTGGACGGGAAACAACTATGGCTACACCTTC. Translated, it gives CASSLWTGNNYGYTF.

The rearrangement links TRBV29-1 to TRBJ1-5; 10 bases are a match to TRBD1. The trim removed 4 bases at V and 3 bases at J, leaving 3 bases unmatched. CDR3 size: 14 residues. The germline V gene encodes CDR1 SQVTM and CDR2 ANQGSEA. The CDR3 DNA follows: TGCAGCGTTGTGGGACAGGGGCCCAATCAGCCCCAGCATTTT. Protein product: CSVVGQGPNQPQHF.

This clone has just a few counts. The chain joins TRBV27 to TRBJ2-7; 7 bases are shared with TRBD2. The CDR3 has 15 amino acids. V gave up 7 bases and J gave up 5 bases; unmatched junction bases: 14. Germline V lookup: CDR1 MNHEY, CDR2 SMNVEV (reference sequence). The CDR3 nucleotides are TGTGCCAGCACCACCATAGGGGCGGGGGACCACGAGCAGTACTTC. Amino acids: CASTTIGAGDHEQYF.

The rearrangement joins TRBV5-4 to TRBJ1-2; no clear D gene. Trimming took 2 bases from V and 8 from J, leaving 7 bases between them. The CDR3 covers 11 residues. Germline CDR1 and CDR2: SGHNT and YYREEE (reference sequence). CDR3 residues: CASSLLNGYTF. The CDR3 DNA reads TGTGCCAGCAGCTTACTGAACGGCTACACCTTC.

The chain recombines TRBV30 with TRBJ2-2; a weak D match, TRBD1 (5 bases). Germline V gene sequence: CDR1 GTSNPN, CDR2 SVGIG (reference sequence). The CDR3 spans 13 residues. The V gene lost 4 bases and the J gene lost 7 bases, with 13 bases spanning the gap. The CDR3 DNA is TGTGCCTGGATGGGGCGTTTGAGCGGGGAGCTGTTTTTT. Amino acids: CAWMGRLSGELFF. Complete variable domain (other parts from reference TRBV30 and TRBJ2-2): SQTIHQWPATLVQPVGSPLSLECTVEGTSNPNLYWYRQAAGRGLQLLFYSVGIGQISSEVPQNLSASRPQDRQFILSSKKLLLSDSGFYLCAWMGRLSGELFFGEGSRLTVL.

CDR3 DNA: TGTGCCAGCAGCCATACAGGGGTGAGCTCCTACGAGCAGTACTTC. It specifies CASSHTGVSSYEQYF. The chain couples TRBV6-6 to TRBJ2-7; TRBD1 aligns across 7 bases. The CDR3 spans 15 residues. V shed 6 bases and J 0 bases; nucleotides not matched to a gene: 8. CDR1 and CDR2 from the germline V gene are MNHNY and SVGAGI (reference sequence).

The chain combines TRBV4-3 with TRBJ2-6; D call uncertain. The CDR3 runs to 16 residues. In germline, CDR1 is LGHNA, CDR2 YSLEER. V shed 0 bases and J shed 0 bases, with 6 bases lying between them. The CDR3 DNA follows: TGCGCCAGCAGCCAAGATCTGAGCTCTGGGGCCAACGTCCTGACTTTC. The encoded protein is CASSQDLSSGANVLTF.

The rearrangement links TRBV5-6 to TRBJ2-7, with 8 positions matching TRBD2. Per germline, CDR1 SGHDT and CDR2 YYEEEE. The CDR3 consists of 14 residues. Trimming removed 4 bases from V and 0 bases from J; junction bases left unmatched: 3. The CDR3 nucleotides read TGTGCCAGCAGCCCGGGGGGGGTCTCCTACGAGCAGTACTTC. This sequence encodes CASSPGGVSYEQYF. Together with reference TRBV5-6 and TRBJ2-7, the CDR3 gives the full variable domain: DAGVTQSPTHLIKTRGQQVTLRCSPKSGHDTVSWYQQALGQGPQFIFQYYEEEERQRGNFPDRFSGHQFPNYSSELNVNALLLGDSALYLCASSPGGVSYEQYFGPGTRLTVT.

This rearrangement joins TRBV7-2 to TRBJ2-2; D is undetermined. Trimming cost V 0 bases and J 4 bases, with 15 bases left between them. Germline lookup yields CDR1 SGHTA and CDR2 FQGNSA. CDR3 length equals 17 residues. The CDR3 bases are TGTGCCAGCAGCTTAGCCCCGTCTACAGCAAGCACCGGGGAGCTGTTTTTT. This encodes CASSLAPSTASTGELFF.

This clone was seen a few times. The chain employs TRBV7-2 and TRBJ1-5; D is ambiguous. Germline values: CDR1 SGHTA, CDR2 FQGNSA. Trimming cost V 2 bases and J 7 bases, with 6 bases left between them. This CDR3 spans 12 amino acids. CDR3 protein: CASSLPFQPQHF. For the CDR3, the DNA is TGTGCCAGCAGCTTACCGTTCCAGCCCCAGCATTTT. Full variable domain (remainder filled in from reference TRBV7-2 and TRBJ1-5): GAGVSQSPSNKVTEKGKDVELRCDPISGHTALYWYRQSLGQGLEFLIYFQGNSAPDKSGLPSDRFSAERTGGSVSTLTIQRTQQEDSAVYLCASSLPFQPQHFGDGTRLSIL.

The CDR3 bases are TGTGCCAGCAGTTACTCTACTAGTTCCTACAATGAGCAGTTCTTC. This encodes CASSYSTSSYNEQFF. The chain links TRBV6-5 to TRBJ2-1; tentative D call: TRBD2 (5 bases). Germline V lookup: CDR1 MNHEY, CDR2 SVGAGI. The CDR3 runs to 15 residues. Trimming removed 0 bases from V and 1 base from J, with 7 bases in between.

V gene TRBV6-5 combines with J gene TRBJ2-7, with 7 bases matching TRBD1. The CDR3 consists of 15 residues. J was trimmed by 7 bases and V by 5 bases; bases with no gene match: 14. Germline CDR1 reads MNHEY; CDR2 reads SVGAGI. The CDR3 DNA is TGTGCCAGCAGTAGAGACAGGGTAGGGAGAGGAGAGCAGTACTTC. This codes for CASSRDRVGRGEQYF.

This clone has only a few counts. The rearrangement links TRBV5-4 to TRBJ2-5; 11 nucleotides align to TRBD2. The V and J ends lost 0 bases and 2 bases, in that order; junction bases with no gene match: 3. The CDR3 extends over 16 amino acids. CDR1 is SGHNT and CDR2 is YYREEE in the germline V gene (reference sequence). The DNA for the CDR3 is TGTGCCAGCAGCTTGGATGGGACTAGCGGACAAGAGACCCAGTACTTC. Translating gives CASSLDGTSGQETQYF.

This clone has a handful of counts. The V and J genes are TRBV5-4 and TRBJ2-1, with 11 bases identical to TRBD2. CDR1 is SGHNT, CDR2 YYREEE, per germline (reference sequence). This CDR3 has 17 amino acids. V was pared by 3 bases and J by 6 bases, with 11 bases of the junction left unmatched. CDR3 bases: TGTGCCAGCAGCTCGCTAGCGGGGGGTTTTAACTTCAATGAGCAGTTCTTC. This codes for CASSSLAGGFNFNEQFF.